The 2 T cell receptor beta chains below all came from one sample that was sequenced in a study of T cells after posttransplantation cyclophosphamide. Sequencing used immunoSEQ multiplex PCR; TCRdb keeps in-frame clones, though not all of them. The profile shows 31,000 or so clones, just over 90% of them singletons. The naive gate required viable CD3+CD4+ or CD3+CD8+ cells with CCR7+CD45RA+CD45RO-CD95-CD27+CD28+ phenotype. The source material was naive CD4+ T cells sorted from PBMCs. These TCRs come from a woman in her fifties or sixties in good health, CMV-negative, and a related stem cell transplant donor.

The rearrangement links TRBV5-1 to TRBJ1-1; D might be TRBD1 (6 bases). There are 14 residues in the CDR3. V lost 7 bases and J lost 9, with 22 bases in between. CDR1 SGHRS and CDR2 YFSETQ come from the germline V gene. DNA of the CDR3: TGCGCCAGCTCCTACTCAGGGGAAGTGGGCCAAGCTTTCTTT. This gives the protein CASSYSGEVGQAFF.

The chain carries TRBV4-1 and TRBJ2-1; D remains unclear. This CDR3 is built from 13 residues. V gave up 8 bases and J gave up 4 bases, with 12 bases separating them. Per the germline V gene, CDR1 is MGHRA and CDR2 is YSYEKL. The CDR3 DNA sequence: TGCGCCAGCTTAGCCGCTGGGTACAATGAGCAGTTCTTC. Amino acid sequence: CASLAAGYNEQFF.